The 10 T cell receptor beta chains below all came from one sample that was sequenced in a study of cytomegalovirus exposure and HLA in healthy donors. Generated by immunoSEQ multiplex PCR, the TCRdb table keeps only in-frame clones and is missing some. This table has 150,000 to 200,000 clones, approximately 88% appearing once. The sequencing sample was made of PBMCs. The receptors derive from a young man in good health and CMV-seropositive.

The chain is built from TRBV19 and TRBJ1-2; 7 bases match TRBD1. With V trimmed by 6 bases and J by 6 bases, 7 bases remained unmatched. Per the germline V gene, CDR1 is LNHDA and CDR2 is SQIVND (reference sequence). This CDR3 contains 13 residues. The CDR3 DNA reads TGTGCCAGTAGCCCAGACAGGGTAAATGGCTACACCTTC. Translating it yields CASSPDRVNGYTF.

The CDR3 sequence is CASSSPRDRGLTEAFF. The CDR3 DNA is TGTGCCAGCAGCTCCCCCAGGGACAGGGGGCTGACTGAAGCTTTCTTT. The chain carries TRBV11-2 and TRBJ1-1, with 12 bases lining up with TRBD1. Germline V gene sequence: CDR1 SGHAT, CDR2 FQNNGV. The CDR3 consists of 16 residues. Trimming at V came to 4 bases and at J to 5 bases, leaving 8 bases not matched to a gene. Full variable domain (outside the CDR3, taken from reference TRBV11-2 and TRBJ1-1): EAGVAQSPRYKIIEKRQSVAFWCNPISGHATLYWYQQILGQGPKLLIQFQNNGVVDDSQLPKDRFSAERLKGVDSTLKIQPAKLEDSAVYLCASSSPRDRGLTEAFFGQGTRLTVV.

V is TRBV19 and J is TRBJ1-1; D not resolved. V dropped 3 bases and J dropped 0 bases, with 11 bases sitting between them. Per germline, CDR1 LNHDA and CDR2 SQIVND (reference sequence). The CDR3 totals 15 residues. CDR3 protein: CASSMSAGVNTEAFF. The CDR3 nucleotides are TGTGCCAGTAGTATGTCGGCCGGAGTGAACACTGAAGCTTTCTTT.

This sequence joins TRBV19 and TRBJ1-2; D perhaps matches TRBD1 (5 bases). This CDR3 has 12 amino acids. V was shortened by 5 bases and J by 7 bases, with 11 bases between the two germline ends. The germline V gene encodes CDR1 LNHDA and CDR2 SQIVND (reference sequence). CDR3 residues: CASSPRDFGYTF. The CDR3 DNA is TGTGCCAGTAGTCCCCGGGACTTTGGCTACACCTTC.

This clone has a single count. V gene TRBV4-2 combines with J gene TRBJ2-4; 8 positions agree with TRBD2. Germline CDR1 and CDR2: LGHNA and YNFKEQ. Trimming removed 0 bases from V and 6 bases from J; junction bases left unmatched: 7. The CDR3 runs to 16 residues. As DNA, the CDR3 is TGTGCCAGCAGCCAAGAGGTGGCGGGGGGTAGAAACATTCAGTACTTC. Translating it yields CASSQEVAGGRNIQYF.

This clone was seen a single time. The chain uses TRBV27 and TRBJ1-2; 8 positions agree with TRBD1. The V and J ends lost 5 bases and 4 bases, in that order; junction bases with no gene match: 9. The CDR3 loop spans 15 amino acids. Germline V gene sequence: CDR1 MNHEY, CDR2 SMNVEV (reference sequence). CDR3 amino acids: CASSQPGQGIYGYTF. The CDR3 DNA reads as TGTGCCAGCAGTCAACCCGGACAGGGAATCTATGGCTACACCTTC.

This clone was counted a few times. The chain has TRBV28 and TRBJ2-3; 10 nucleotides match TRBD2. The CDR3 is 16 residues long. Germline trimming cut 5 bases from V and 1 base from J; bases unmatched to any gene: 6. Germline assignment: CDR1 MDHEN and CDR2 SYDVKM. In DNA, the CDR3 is TGTGCCAGCAGTACCTTAGCGGGAGGTGGCACAGATACGCAGTATTTT. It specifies CASSTLAGGGTDTQYF.

The CDR3 loop reads CSVKGVGGGTDTQYF. CDR3 coding DNA: TGCAGCGTTAAAGGGGTAGGGGGAGGGACAGATACGCAGTATTTT. The chain joins TRBV29-1 to TRBJ2-3; weak D call: TRBD2 (7 bases). CDR1 is SQVTM, CDR2 ANQGSEA, per germline. This CDR3 is 15 amino acids long. Trimming left V 5 bases short and J 3 bases short, with 18 bases between.

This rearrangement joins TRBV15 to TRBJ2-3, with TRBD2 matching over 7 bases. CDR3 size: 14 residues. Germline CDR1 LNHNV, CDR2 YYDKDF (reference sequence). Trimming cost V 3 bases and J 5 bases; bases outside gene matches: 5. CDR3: CATSRGGPEDTQYF. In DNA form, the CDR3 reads TGTGCCACCAGCAGGGGAGGGCCGGAAGATACGCAGTATTTT.

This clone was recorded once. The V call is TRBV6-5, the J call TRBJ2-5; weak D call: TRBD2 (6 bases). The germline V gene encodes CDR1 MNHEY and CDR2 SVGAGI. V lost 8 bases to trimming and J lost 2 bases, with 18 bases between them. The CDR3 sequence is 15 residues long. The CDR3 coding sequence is TGTGCCAGCTTACCACCGGGAGTTGGGCAAGAGACCCAGTACTTC. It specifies CASLPPGVGQETQYF.